This T cell receptor beta chain was identified in a study of blood T cell repertoires in COVID-19. Germline V gene sequence: CDR1 GTSNPN, CDR2 SVGIG (reference sequence). This CDR3 comprises 13 residues. The ends were cut back, 1 base at V and 11 bases at J, with 17 bases in the middle. Exposed volunteers were people who met a COVID-19 case within 2 weeks before study entry. The data were produced by immunoSEQ multiplex PCR, yet TCRdb's version contains in-frame clones alone and is incomplete. The sample lists about 300,000 clones; over 85% were seen once. Sequenced: PBMCs or T cells enriched from blood (not recorded which). The V call is TRBV30, the J call TRBJ1-1; TRBD1 is a possible D gene (6 bases). The TCR was taken from a woman aged 45-65 years who had been exposed to COVID-19. This chain's CDR3 is CAWSGAPTRGAFF. CDR3 nucleotides: TGTGCCTGGAGTGGCGCACCTACAAGGGGGGCTTTCTTT.